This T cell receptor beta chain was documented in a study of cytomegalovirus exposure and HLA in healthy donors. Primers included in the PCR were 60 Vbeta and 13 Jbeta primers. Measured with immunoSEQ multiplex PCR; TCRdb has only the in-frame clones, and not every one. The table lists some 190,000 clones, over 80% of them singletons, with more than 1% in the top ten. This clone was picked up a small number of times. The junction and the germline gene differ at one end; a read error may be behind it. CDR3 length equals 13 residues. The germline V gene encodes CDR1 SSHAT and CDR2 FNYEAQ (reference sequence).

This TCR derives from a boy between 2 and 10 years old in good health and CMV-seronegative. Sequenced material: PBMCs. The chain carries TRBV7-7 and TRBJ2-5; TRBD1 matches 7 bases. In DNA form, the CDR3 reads TGTGCTAGCAGCCGACAGGGTCGGGAGACCCAGTACTTC. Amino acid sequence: CASSRQGRETQYF.